The rows below give T cell receptor beta chains drawn from one sample of a study of OX40 agonist ivuxolimab in advanced cancers. The protocol was immunoSEQ multiplex PCR, while the TCRdb copy is restricted to in-frame clones and leaves out a portion. The sample lists about 19,000 clones; around four fifths were seen once. Here the sequenced sample was CD4+ or CD8+ T cells sorted from blood, taken in a trial of the OX40 agonist ivuxolimab. These receptors were taken from an adult with an advanced solid tumor such as melanoma, head and neck, liver or kidney cancer. The CDR3 runs from the conserved cysteine through the conserved F or W. A D gene is named only where the DNA matches it firmly. The listing skips clone size in some rows; elsewhere it reads once, few, many or a size class.

TRBJ2-7	NA	NA	TRBV27	TGTGCCAGCAGATCGGCGGACAGCTACGAGCAGTACTTC	CASRSADSYEQYF
TRBJ2-7	few	TRBD2	TRBV9	TGTGCCAGCAGCGTAGCTACTGGGCTAGCGGGATACGAGCAGTACTTC	CASSVATGLAGYEQYF
TRBJ1-1	NA	NA	TRBV19	TGTGCCAGTTTGACGGCGAACACTGAAGCTTTCTTT	CASLTANTEAFF
TRBJ2-7	NA	NA	TRBV28	TGTGCCAGCAGTCCAGACACATCTTTATCCTACGAGCAGTACTTC	CASSPDTSLSYEQYF
TRBJ2-2	NA	TRBD2	TRBV7-9	TGTGCCAGCAGCCTAGCGGGAGCGTTCGGGGAGCTGTTTTTT	CASSLAGAFGELFF
TRBJ2-1	NA	TRBD2	TRBV6-6	TGTGCCAGCAGTTTTGGGGGGGGCAATGAGCAGTTCTTC	CASSFGGGNEQFF
TRBJ2-3	NA	NA	TRBV7-9	TGTGCCAGCAGCTTAGTGATCGCAGATACGCAGTATTTT	CASSLVIADTQYF
TRBJ2-1	NA	TRBD2	TRBV19	TGTGCCAGTTCTACGGGACTAGCAAGCAATGAGCAGTTCTTC	CASSTGLASNEQFF
TRBJ2-7	once	NA	TRBV11-2	TGTGCCAGCAGCTTAGAATCAGGGAGGTACGAGCAGTACTTC	CASSLESGRYEQYF
TRBJ2-3	NA	TRBD1	TRBV2	TGTGCCAGCTCCGGGACAGGGGGCTGGGGCACAGATACGCAGTATTTT	CASSGTGGWGTDTQYF
TRBJ1-1	few	NA	TRBV28	TGTGCCAGCAGACCTACAAGGAACACTGAAGCTTTCTTT	CASRPTRNTEAFF
TRBJ1-5	NA	NA	TRBV9	TGTGCCAGCAGCCCGTCCGGGGGGCCGGATCAGCCCCAGCATTTT	CASSPSGGPDQPQHF
TRBJ2-1	NA	NA	TRBV27	TGTGCCAGCACCCCTCACTTGCTTTCCCCGCAGTTCTTC	CASTPHLLSPQFF
TRBJ1-1	once	NA	TRBV30	TGTGCCTGGAGTGGGGGAGGGGGCACTGAAGCTTTCTTT	CAWSGGGGTEAFF
TRBJ2-5	few	NA	TRBV27	TGTGCCAGCAGCCTCAATCCTCCGGGTCGTCAAGAGACCCAGTACTTC	CASSLNPPGRQETQYF
TRBJ2-7	NA	NA	TRBV27	TGTGCCAGCAGTTTTTGGGGTGGTGAAATGGCCTACGAGCAGTACTTC	CASSFWGGEMAYEQYF
TRBJ2-1	NA	NA	TRBV10-3	TGTGCCATCAGTGAGTCCCGGGCACTAGTGTTCTCCTACAATGAGCAGTTCTTC	CAISESRALVFSYNEQFF
TRBJ1-1	NA	TRBD1	TRBV19	TGTGCCAGTCACCAGGGGGCTACTGAAGCTTTCTTT	CASHQGATEAFF
TRBJ2-7	NA	NA	TRBV7-6	TGTGCCAGCAGCTTTTACGAGGGTCCCGAGCAGTACTTC	CASSFYEGPEQYF
TRBJ1-1	NA	NA	TRBV7-6	TGTGCCAGCAGCTTAGCAGGAATTAACACTGAAGCTTTCTTT	CASSLAGINTEAFF
TRBJ2-5	NA	NA	TRBV4-2	TGTGCCAGCAGTCTACTACCAATTCCCCAAGAGACCCAGTACTTC	CASSLLPIPQETQYF
TRBJ2-1	NA	TRBD2	TRBV19	TGTGCCAGTAGTATAACGCGGCGGGGGTACTCGAATGAGCAGTTCTTC	CASSITRRGYSNEQFF